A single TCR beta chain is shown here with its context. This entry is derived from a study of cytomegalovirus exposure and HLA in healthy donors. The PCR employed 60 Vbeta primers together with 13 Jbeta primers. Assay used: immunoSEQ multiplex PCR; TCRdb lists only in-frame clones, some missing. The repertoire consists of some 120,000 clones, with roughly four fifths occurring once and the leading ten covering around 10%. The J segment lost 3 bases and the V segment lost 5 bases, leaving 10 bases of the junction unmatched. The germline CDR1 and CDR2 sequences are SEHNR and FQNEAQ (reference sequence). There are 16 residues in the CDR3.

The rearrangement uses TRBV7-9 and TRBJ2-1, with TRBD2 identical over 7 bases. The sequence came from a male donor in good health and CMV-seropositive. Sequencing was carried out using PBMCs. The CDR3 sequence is CASSPRWERDYNEQFF. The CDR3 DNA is TGTGCCAGCAGCCCCCGATGGGAGCGGGACTACAATGAGCAGTTCTTC.